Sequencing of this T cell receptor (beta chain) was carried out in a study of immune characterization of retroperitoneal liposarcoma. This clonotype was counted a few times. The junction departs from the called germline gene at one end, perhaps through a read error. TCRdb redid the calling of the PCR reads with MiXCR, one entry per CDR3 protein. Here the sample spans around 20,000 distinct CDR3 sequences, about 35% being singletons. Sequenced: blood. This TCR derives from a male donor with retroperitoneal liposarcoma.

The CDR3 DNA sequence: TGTGCTAGCAGCTTAGGTAGCGGGAGTCTCAATGAGCAGTTCTTC. This sequence encodes CASSLGSGSLNEQFF. The chain has TRBV7-7 and TRBJ2-1; 9 nucleotides align to TRBD2. This CDR3 region has 15 residues. Germline CDR1 reads SSHAT; CDR2 reads FNYEAQ (reference sequence).